These 16 T cell receptor beta chains came from one sample sequenced in a study of beta chain features in type 1 diabetes. Expressed TCRB transcripts got sequenced, as all isolated RNA was reverse transcribed. Clones were read by immunoSEQ multiplex PCR, and TCRdb kept only the in-frame ones, dropping some. The sample records roughly 300,000 clones, approximately 8.2% being singletons. Sequenced: central memory CD4+ T cells from blood. These receptors all come from a woman aged 18-29 years in good health.

This clone showed up just a few times. An end of the junction differs from the germline gene, which may be a read error. Within the sample, other DNA sequences also encode this same CDR3. This chain links TRBV5-4 with TRBJ1-1, with D perhaps matching TRBD1 (6 bases). Germline CDR1 reads SGHNT; CDR2 reads YYREEE (reference sequence). The CDR3 is 14 amino acids. CDR3 sequence reads: CASSRIIGDTEAFF. The CDR3 nucleotides read TGTGCCAGCAGTCGAATAATTGGGGACACTGAAGCCTTCTTT.

This chain links TRBV27 with TRBJ1-1; D may be TRBD1 (6 bases). Germline values: CDR1 MNHEY, CDR2 SMNVEV (reference sequence). This CDR3 spans 14 amino acids. Trimming left V 2 bases short and J 0 bases short, with 7 bases between. CDR3 loop: CASSLQGMNTEAFF. CDR3 DNA: TGTGCCAGCAGTTTACAGGGGATGAACACTGAAGCTTTCTTT.

This clone appeared a few times. The CDR3 coding sequence is TGTGCCAGTAGTATTGGGGGTAGCTTGGCCCGGCAGTTCTTC. It translates to CASSIGGSLARQFF. This chain uses TRBV19 with TRBJ2-1; D possibly uses TRBD1 or TRBD2 (5 bases each). From germline, CDR1 is LNHDA and CDR2 SQIVND (reference sequence). V was cut by 3 bases and J by 12 bases, with 18 bases left in between. The CDR3 is 14 amino acids.

This clone was seen ten or more times. The chain is built from TRBV10-3 and TRBJ1-5; TRBD1 is a possible D gene (6 bases). The germline V and J ends were trimmed by 9 bases and 4 bases, with 16 bases remaining between them. Germline CDR1 reads ENHRY; CDR2 reads SYGVKD. CDR3 size: 14 residues. The CDR3 loop reads CAMGADAANQPQHF. CDR3 coding DNA: TGTGCCATGGGGGCGGATGCGGCGAATCAGCCCCAGCATTTT.

The genes are TRBV7-2 and TRBJ2-5; the D is unclear. There are 12 residues in the CDR3. CDR1 SGHTA and CDR2 FQGNSA come from the germline V gene. V was clipped by 5 bases and J by 1 base, with 5 bases between them. The CDR3 here is CASSTLQETQYF. The DNA for the CDR3 is TGTGCCAGCAGCACTCTCCAAGAGACCCAGTACTTC.

A few counts support this clone. The chain recombines TRBV25-1 with TRBJ2-1; tentatively, D is TRBD2 (6 bases). The V gene lost 5 bases and the J gene lost 6 bases, with 14 bases spanning the gap. This CDR3 spans 14 amino acids. Germline V lookup: CDR1 MGHDK, CDR2 SYGVNS. CDR3 DNA: TGTGCCAGCAGTTCCCACGGGAGCGTCAATGAGCAGTTCTTC. Translated, it gives CASSSHGSVNEQFF.

The CDR3 nucleotides read TGTGCCAGCATCCCCTCCCTTGGAAGCGGGAGGAGCACAGATACGCAGTATTTT. Translated: CASIPSLGSGRSTDTQYF. V gene TRBV28 combines with J gene TRBJ2-3; 9 nucleotides align to TRBD2. After removal of 7 bases from V and 0 bases from J, the junction contained 14 bases not matched to a gene. Germline V gene sequence: CDR1 MDHEN, CDR2 SYDVKM. CDR3 length equals 18 residues.

The rearrangement uses TRBV6-5 and TRBJ2-7; no reliable D call. CDR3 size: 12 residues. The V end was cut by 8 bases, the J end by 4 bases, with 12 bases between. Per germline, CDR1 MNHEY and CDR2 SVGAGI. CDR3 in amino acids: CASGNPWYEQYF. In DNA, the CDR3 is TGTGCCAGCGGAAATCCGTGGTACGAGCAGTACTTC.

This clone was counted many times. The chain has TRBV28 and TRBJ2-1; 11 bases are a match to TRBD1. Germline loops: CDR1 MDHEN, CDR2 SYDVKM. With 6 bases clipped from V and 7 bases from J, the junction kept 11 bases outside the gene matches. This CDR3 is built from 16 residues. CDR3 DNA sequence: TGTGCCAGCAGGCACCGGGACAGGGGGGCTCGGAATGAGCAGTTCTTC. Protein product: CASRHRDRGARNEQFF.

This clone was found a few times. J is TRBJ1-1 and V is TRBV11-1; maybe TRBD1 (6 bases). Germline assignment: CDR1 SGHAT and CDR2 FQDESV (reference sequence). There are 14 residues in the CDR3. V lost 5 bases and J lost 2, with 12 bases in between. The CDR3 sequence is CASSPRQDNTEAFF. For the CDR3, the DNA is TGTGCCAGCAGCCCCCGACAGGATAACACTGAAGCTTTCTTT. The full variable domain, rest sourced from reference TRBV11-1 and TRBJ1-1, is EAEVAQSPRYKITEKSQAVAFWCDPISGHATLYWYRQILGQGPELLVQFQDESVVDDSQLPKDRFSAERLKGVDSTLKIQPAELGDSAMYLCASSPRQDNTEAFFGQGTRLTVV.

V gene TRBV10-3 combines with J gene TRBJ2-1; no reliable D call. CDR3 size: 15 residues. V was cut by 3 bases and J by 9 bases, with 18 bases left in between. Germline V gives CDR1 ENHRY, CDR2 SYGVKD. The CDR3 sequence is CAISDPTKLGGEQFF. The CDR3 coding sequence is TGTGCCATCAGTGACCCCACGAAGCTAGGCGGTGAGCAGTTCTTC.

A few counts support this clone. V usage is TRBV11-1 and J usage is TRBJ2-1, with 10 bases aligning to TRBD1. This CDR3 is 14 amino acids long. Germline assignment: CDR1 SGHAT and CDR2 FQDESV (reference sequence). V lost 9 bases to trimming and J lost 5 bases; unmatched junction nucleotides: 7. For the CDR3, the DNA is TGTGCCAGTCTGACAGGGGGCAATCACAATGAGCAGTTCTTC. Amino acids: CASLTGGNHNEQFF.

This clone was observed many times. The rearrangement links TRBV28 to TRBJ2-7; no reliable D call. The V gene's germline CDR1 is MDHEN and CDR2 SYDVKM. The V gene lost 5 bases and the J gene lost 2 bases, with 10 bases spanning the gap. There are 13 residues in the CDR3. CDR3 bases: TGTGCCAGCAGTGAGACAAACACCTACGAGCAGTACTTC. This codes for CASSETNTYEQYF. The whole variable domain, filled in from reference TRBV28 and TRBJ2-7, reads DVKVTQSSRYLVKRTGEKVFLECVQDMDHENMFWYRQDPGLGLRLIYFSYDVKMKEKGDIPEGYSVSREKKERFSLILESASTNQTSMYLCASSETNTYEQYFGPGTRLTVT.

The CDR3 region is CASRVGNTGGPDTQYF. For the CDR3, the DNA is TGCGCCAGCAGAGTTGGCAATACAGGGGGTCCAGATACGCAGTATTTT. This sequence joins TRBV5-1 and TRBJ2-3, with 8 positions matching TRBD1. Losses at the gene ends were 5 bases for V and 4 bases for J; bases not matched to a gene: 12. CDR1 is SGHRS and CDR2 is YFSETQ in the germline V gene. The CDR3 is 16 residues long.

The rearrangement joins TRBV7-2 to TRBJ1-2; no clear D. Per germline, CDR1 SGHTA and CDR2 FQGNSA. Deletions cut 5 bases from V and 5 bases from J, with 12 bases between. The CDR3 totals 13 residues. The CDR3 sequence is CASSTRTDYGYTF. The CDR3, as DNA: TGTGCCAGCAGCACCCGGACGGATTATGGCTACACCTTC.

This clone occurred a few times. The rearrangement joins TRBV14 to TRBJ2-2, with D perhaps TRBD2 (5 bases). V was trimmed by 5 bases and J by 0 bases, leaving 7 bases between them. Germline V gives CDR1 SGHDN, CDR2 FVKESK. The length of the CDR3 is 14 residues. CDR3: CASSRLTNTGELFF. CDR3 sequence (DNA): TGTGCCAGCAGCAGACTAACGAACACCGGGGAGCTGTTTTTT. Full variable domain (outside the CDR3, taken from reference TRBV14 and TRBJ2-2): EAGVTQFPSHSVIEKGQTVTLRCDPISGHDNLYWYRRVMGKEIKFLLHFVKESKQDESGMPNNRFLAERTGGTYSTLKVQPAELEDSGVYFCASSRLTNTGELFFGEGSRLTVL.